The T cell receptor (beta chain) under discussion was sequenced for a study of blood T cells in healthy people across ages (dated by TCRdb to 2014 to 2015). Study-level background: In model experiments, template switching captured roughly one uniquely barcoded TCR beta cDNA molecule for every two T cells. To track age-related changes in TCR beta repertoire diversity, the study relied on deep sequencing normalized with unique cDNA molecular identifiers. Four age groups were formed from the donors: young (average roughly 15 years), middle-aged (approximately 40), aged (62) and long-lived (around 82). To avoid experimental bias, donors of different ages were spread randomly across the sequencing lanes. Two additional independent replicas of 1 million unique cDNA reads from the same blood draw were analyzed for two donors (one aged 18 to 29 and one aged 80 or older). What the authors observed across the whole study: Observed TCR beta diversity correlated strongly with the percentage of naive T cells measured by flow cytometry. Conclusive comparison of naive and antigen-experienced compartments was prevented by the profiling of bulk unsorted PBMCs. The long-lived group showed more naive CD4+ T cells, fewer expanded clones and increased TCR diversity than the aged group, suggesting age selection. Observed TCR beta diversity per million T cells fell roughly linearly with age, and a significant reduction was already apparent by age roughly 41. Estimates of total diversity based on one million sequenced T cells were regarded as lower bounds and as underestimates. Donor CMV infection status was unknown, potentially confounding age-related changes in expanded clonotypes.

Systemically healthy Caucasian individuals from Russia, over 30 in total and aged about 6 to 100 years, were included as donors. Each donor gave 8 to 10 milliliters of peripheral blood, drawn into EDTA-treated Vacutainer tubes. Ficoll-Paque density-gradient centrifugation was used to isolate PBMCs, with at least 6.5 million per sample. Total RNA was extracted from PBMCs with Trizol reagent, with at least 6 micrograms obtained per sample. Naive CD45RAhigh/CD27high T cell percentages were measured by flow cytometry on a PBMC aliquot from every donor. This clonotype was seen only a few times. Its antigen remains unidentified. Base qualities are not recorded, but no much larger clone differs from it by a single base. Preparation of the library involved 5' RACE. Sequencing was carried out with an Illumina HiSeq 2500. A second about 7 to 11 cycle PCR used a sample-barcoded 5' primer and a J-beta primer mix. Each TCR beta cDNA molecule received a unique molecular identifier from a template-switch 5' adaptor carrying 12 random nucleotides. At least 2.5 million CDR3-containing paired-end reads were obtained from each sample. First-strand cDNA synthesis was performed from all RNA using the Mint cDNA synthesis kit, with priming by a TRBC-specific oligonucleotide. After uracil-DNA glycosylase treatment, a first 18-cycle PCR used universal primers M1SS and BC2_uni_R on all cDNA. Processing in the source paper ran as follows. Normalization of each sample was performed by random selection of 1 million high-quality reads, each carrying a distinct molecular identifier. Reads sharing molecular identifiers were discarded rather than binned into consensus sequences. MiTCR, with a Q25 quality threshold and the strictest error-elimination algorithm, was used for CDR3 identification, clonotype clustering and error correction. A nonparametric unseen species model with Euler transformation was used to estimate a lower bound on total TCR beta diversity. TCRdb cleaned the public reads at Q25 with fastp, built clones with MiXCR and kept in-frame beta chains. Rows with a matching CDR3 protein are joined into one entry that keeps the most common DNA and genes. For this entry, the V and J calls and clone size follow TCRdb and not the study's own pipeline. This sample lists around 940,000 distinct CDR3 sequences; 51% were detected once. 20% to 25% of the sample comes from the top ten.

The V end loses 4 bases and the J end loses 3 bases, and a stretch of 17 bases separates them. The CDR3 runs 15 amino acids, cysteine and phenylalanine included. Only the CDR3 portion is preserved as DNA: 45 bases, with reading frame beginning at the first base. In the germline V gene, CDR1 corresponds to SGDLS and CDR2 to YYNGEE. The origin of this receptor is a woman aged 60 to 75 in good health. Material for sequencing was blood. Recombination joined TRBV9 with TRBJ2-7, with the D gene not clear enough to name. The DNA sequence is TGTGCCAGCAGCCCCGCTGGCTCCCCTAACTACGAGCAGTACTTC. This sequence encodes CASSPAGSPNYEQYF.